These T cell receptor beta chains were read from a single sample in a study of tumor-infiltrating lymphocytes in primary liver carcinoma. One entry per CDR3 protein, called by TCRdb with MiXCR from the multiplex PCR reads. This sample has around 120,000 distinct CDR3 sequences, with nearly 70% found just once. The sequencing sample was made of tumor-adjacent normal liver tissue. The source of these receptors is a woman aged 55-69 years with primary liver carcinoma and hepatitis B virus infection. Each CDR3 is given without its conserved first and last residue. A D gene is named only where the DNA matches it firmly.

len: 14
d_gene: -
v_gene: TRBV28
j_gene: TRBJ2-1
CDR3aa: ASSYPATSHPRGQF

len: 12
d_gene: TRBD2
v_gene: TRBV29-1
j_gene: TRBJ2-2
CDR3aa: SVVDSGVTGELF

len: 15
d_gene: TRBD1
v_gene: TRBV7-9
j_gene: TRBJ2-1
CDR3aa: ASSLWVGTGSYNEQF

len: 18
d_gene: TRBD2
v_gene: TRBV19
j_gene: TRBJ2-7
CDR3aa: ASSITGTGGLAGGRDEQY

len: 11
d_gene: -
v_gene: TRBV28
j_gene: TRBJ1-1
CDR3aa: ASSFQGYTVAF

len: 11
d_gene: -
v_gene: TRBV6-5
j_gene: TRBJ1-2
CDR3aa: AGSYGQGRDYT

len: 12
d_gene: -
v_gene: TRBV11-1
j_gene: TRBJ1-1
CDR3aa: VSSLGRGTTVAF

len: 11
d_gene: -
v_gene: TRBV7-8
j_gene: TRBJ2-2
CDR3aa: ASTSVHTGELF

len: 13
d_gene: -
v_gene: TRBV6-5
j_gene: TRBJ2-7
CDR3aa: ASSYSSGAPYELY

len: 15
d_gene: TRBD1
v_gene: TRBV6-1
j_gene: TRBJ1-5
CDR3aa: ASTARRPGQGFQPPH

len: 15
d_gene: -
v_gene: TRBV28
j_gene: TRBJ2-3
CDR3aa: ASSFDSMRWGADTQY

len: 13
d_gene: TRBD1
v_gene: TRBV7-9
j_gene: TRBJ2-7
CDR3aa: ASPWDQGADYEQY

len: 11
d_gene: -
v_gene: TRBV28
j_gene: TRBJ1-6
CDR3aa: ACSLEQDSPLH

len: 13
d_gene: TRBD2
v_gene: TRBV7-9
j_gene: TRBJ2-1
CDR3aa: ASIMGLAADNGQF

len: 12
d_gene: -
v_gene: TRBV7-8
j_gene: TRBJ2-1
CDR3aa: ASSSDWFYNEQF

len: 13
d_gene: -
v_gene: TRBV5-4
j_gene: TRBJ2-1
CDR3aa: ASSFTSGLTNEQF

len: 14
d_gene: -
v_gene: TRBV5-1
j_gene: TRBJ1-1
CDR3aa: ASNPWGLGMNTEAF

len: 14
d_gene: -
v_gene: TRBV11-2
j_gene: TRBJ1-1
CDR3aa: TSSSLTWDWNTEAF

len: 13
d_gene: TRBD1
v_gene: TRBV12-3/TRBV12-4
j_gene: TRBJ1-6
CDR3aa: ASSLRGTGASLLH

len: 12
d_gene: TRBD1
v_gene: TRBV11-2
j_gene: TRBJ1-2
CDR3aa: ASSLETGNVCYT

len: 10
d_gene: TRBD1
v_gene: TRBV6-6
j_gene: TRBJ1-1
CDR3aa: ASSSGQGEAF

len: 14
d_gene: TRBD1
v_gene: TRBV5-1
j_gene: TRBJ2-6
CDR3aa: ASSADRVSGANVLT

len: 15
d_gene: -
v_gene: TRBV5-6
j_gene: TRBJ2-7
CDR3aa: ASSRPFFREPSYEQY

len: 13
d_gene: TRBD1
v_gene: TRBV29-1
j_gene: TRBJ1-2
CDR3aa: SIEDVRGKDHGYT

len: 15
d_gene: -
v_gene: TRBV7-9
j_gene: TRBJ2-7
CDR3aa: ASSLIDGTSSSYKLY

len: 12
d_gene: TRBD2
v_gene: TRBV5-1
j_gene: TRBJ2-1
CDR3aa: AGSLILAENEQF

len: 13
d_gene: TRBD2
v_gene: TRBV5-5
j_gene: TRBJ2-1
CDR3aa: ANSPSGNWVNEQF

len: 13
d_gene: -
v_gene: TRBV5-4
j_gene: TRBJ2-4
CDR3aa: ASSPHGGPKNIQY

len: 12
d_gene: TRBD1
v_gene: TRBV12-3/TRBV12-4
j_gene: TRBJ2-1
CDR3aa: ASKTGTPYNEQF

len: 13
d_gene: -
v_gene: TRBV6-1
j_gene: TRBJ2-7
CDR3aa: ASILSCVLSYEQY

len: 13
d_gene: -
v_gene: TRBV20-1
j_gene: TRBJ2-7
CDR3aa: SATDPVQDSYEQY

len: 14
d_gene: TRBD2
v_gene: TRBV29-1
j_gene: TRBJ2-1
CDR3aa: SVADPTSELYNEQF

len: 15
d_gene: -
v_gene: TRBV11-2
j_gene: TRBJ2-3
CDR3aa: ASSLVLSDLNTDTQY

len: 15
d_gene: -
v_gene: TRBV12-3/TRBV12-4
j_gene: TRBJ1-5
CDR3aa: ASSFLGERYSNQPQN

len: 15
d_gene: -
v_gene: TRBV11-2
j_gene: -
CDR3aa: VSSPGRLLSRRDIQF

len: 9
d_gene: -
v_gene: TRBV5-1
j_gene: TRBJ2-3
CDR3aa: ASSLADMQY

len: 12
d_gene: -
v_gene: TRBV7-8
j_gene: TRBJ1-5
CDR3aa: ASSRTDSNQPQH